One sample yielded the 6 T cell receptor beta chains listed below, sequenced in a study of T cell responses to AZD1222 COVID-19 vaccine. TCRdb's table, derived via immunoSEQ multiplex PCR, lists solely in-frame clones and lacks some. The top ten hold 5% to 6.5% of the sample, which has some 60,000 clones, roughly 87% seen once. The sequencing here drew on peripheral blood, taken 28 days after the second AZD1222 dose. Receptors were obtained from an adult who received the AZD1222 COVID-19 vaccine.

The chain carries TRBV7-6 and TRBJ2-7, with 8 positions matching TRBD1. With 5 bases clipped from V and 6 bases from J, the junction kept 12 bases outside the gene matches. There are 15 residues in the CDR3. CDR1 SGHVS and CDR2 FNYEAQ come from the germline V gene. The DNA for the CDR3 is TGTGCCAGCAGCCCGACAGGGGTAGATGGTTCCGAGCAGTACTTC. Its translation: CASSPTGVDGSEQYF.

The CDR3 loop is CASSRDRGQADTQYF. The CDR3 DNA is TGTGCCAGCAGCCGCGACAGGGGGCAGGCAGATACGCAGTATTTT. The chain is built from TRBV5-6 and TRBJ2-3; 10 bases match TRBD1. CDR3 length: 15 amino acids. J lost 4 bases, V lost 4 bases, and 6 bases had no gene match. Germline V lookup: CDR1 SGHDT, CDR2 YYEEEE.

V gene TRBV12-3 or TRBV12-4 combines with J gene TRBJ1-2, with 7 bases matching TRBD1. This CDR3 has 13 amino acids. V dropped 6 bases and J dropped 5; count of bases not matched to a gene: 6. The CDR3 DNA sequence: TGTGCCAGCAGGGACAGGCGAATTTATGGCTACACCTTC. Residues: CASRDRRIYGYTF.

V and J are TRBV10-2 and TRBJ1-1; D gene uncertain. Per germline, CDR1 WSHSY and CDR2 SAAADI. This CDR3 region has 17 residues. The V end lost 1 base, the J end lost 1 base, and 16 bases lay between the germline ends. CDR3 DNA: TGCGCCAGCAGTGAGTTCAGCAGCGGCGCGACGAACACTGAAGCTTTCTTT. Its translation: CASSEFSSGATNTEAFF.

The chain joins TRBV6-5 to TRBJ1-2; 8 bases match TRBD1. Germline CDR1 MNHEY, CDR2 SVGAGI. V lost 0 bases to trimming and J lost 8 bases; unmatched junction nucleotides: 8. There are 15 residues in the CDR3. The CDR3 region is CASSYSGQAGSGYTF. The CDR3 DNA reads as TGTGCCAGCAGTTACTCGGGACAGGCGGGTAGCGGCTACACCTTC.

The chain combines TRBV5-1 with TRBJ1-2; 7 bases line up with TRBD1. The CDR3 has 12 residues. Germline lookup yields CDR1 SGHRS and CDR2 YFSETQ. J gave up 5 bases and V 4 bases, and 2 bases lay outside the gene matches. In DNA, the CDR3 is TGCGCCAGCAGCAAGACAGGGTATGGCTACACCTTC. Translating it yields CASSKTGYGYTF.